Listed here are 26 T cell receptor beta chains from one sample, sequenced in a study of T cells in Graves' hyperthyroidism and ophthalmopathy. TCR beta CDR3 region amplification was performed from RNA transcripts. In the first-round RT-PCR of the TCR CDR3, the HTBI primer set was used. TCRdb re-analysed the multiplex PCR reads in MiXCR, keeping a single row per CDR3 protein. The sample holds about 400,000 distinct CDR3 sequences; roughly 14% are singletons and the top ten take about 13%. Sequencing used blood. Receptor source: a man in his late teens or twenties with Graves' ophthalmopathy.

This clonotype was seen at least ten times. This chain connects TRBV3-1 to TRBJ2-7, with D perhaps matching TRBD1 or TRBD2 (5 bases each). CDR1 LGHDT and CDR2 YNNKEL come from the germline V gene (reference sequence). The CDR3 spans 14 residues. Between the trimmed V and J ends, which lost 4 bases and 0 bases, there was a span of 10 bases. The CDR3 DNA sequence: TGTGCCAGCAGCCGCCGGGACGGCTCCTACGAGCAGTACTTC. Its protein is CASSRRDGSYEQYF.

This clonotype occurred many times. The rearrangement links TRBV7-8 to TRBJ2-2, with D unresolved. The germline V gene has CDR1 SGHVS and CDR2 FQNEAQ. The CDR3 loop spans 15 amino acids. V lost 5 bases and J lost 1, with 11 bases in between. This CDR3 reads CASSTHTLNTGELFF. Written as DNA, the CDR3 is TGTGCCAGCAGCACCCACACCCTGAACACCGGGGAGCTGTTTTTT.

This clonotype has more than one count but fewer than ten. The chain uses TRBV5-1 and TRBJ2-1, with 16 positions matching TRBD2. J gave up 8 bases and V 4 bases, and 6 bases lay outside the gene matches. Germline CDR1 reads SGHRS; CDR2 reads YFSETQ. The CDR3 consists of 16 residues. DNA for the CDR3: TGCGCCAGCAGCCCCGGGACTAGCGGGGGGGCCTATGAGCAGTTCTTC. Protein product: CASSPGTSGGAYEQFF. Combining the CDR3 with reference TRBV5-1 and TRBJ2-1 gives the whole variable domain KAGVTQTPRYLIKTRGQQVTLSCSPISGHRSVSWYQQTPGQGLQFLFEYFSETQRNKGNFPGRFSGRQFSNSRSEMNVSTLELGDSALYLCASSPGTSGGAYEQFFGPGTRLTVL.

There are many counts of this clonotype. V is TRBV7-8 and J is TRBJ1-2; the D is unclear. This CDR3 is 14 amino acids long. V lost 5 bases, J lost 5 bases, and 15 bases lay in between. The germline V gene encodes CDR1 SGHVS and CDR2 FQNEAQ. The CDR3 DNA reads TGTGCCAGCAGCGTCCGGGTGACCCGGTATGGCTACACCTTC. As protein: CASSVRVTRYGYTF.

This clonotype was observed at least ten times. V gene TRBV18 combines with J gene TRBJ1-1; 7 nucleotides line up with TRBD1. Germline-derived CDR1 and CDR2 are KGHSH and LQKENI. The ends lost 4 bases at V and 3 bases at J; junction bases unmatched: 11. This CDR3 has 16 amino acids. The CDR3 coding sequence is TGTGCCAGCTCACTCCTGGATCAGGGGGGGGACACTGAAGCTTTCTTT. This sequence encodes CASSLLDQGGDTEAFF.

In its sample, this clonotype was seen a few times. The V gene is TRBV19, the J gene TRBJ2-7, with TRBD1 identical over 7 bases. Germline CDR1 reads LNHDA; CDR2 reads SQIVND (reference sequence). The CDR3 extends over 14 amino acids. V shed 0 bases and J 3 bases; nucleotides not matched to a gene: 2. The DNA for the CDR3 is TGTGCCAGTAGTATAGATGCAGGGGGCTACGAGCAGTACTTC. Its protein product is CASSIDAGGYEQYF.

This clonotype appeared a few times. V gene TRBV6-1 combines with J gene TRBJ2-2; 10 positions match TRBD2. This CDR3 region has 17 residues. Germline trimming cut 1 base from V and 6 bases from J; bases unmatched to any gene: 8. Germline V gene data show CDR1 as MNHNS and CDR2 as SASEGT. The CDR3 here is CASSEEPSGSLAGELFF. In nucleotides, the CDR3 is TGTGCCAGCAGTGAAGAGCCTAGCGGGAGCTTGGCCGGGGAGCTGTTTTTT.

Points on this clonotype: Compared with germline, one end of the junction differs, possibly owing to a read error. CDR3 sequence: CASSIGRGNGKLFF. CDR3 in DNA: TGTGCCAGCAGCATCGGGAGGGGTAATGGAAAACTGTTTTTT. V usage is TRBV7-9 and J usage is TRBJ1-4; D possibly corresponds to TRBD1 (5 bases). Germline CDR1 SEHNR, CDR2 FQNEAQ (reference sequence). This CDR3 is built from 14 residues.

The table lists this clonotype with many counts. V usage is TRBV7-2 and J usage is TRBJ2-7; D uncertain. The CDR3 spans 14 residues. Germline loops: CDR1 SGHTA, CDR2 FQGNSA. V was cut by 0 bases and J by 1 base, with 7 bases left in between. The CDR3 DNA follows: TGTGCCAGCAGCTTAGCGGTGGAGTCCTACGAGCAGTACTTC. Protein: CASSLAVESYEQYF.

Many counts were recorded for this clonotype. The gene calls are TRBV20-1 and TRBJ2-7, with 12 positions matching TRBD1. V lost 2 bases, J lost 5 bases, and 4 bases stayed unmatched. The germline V gene has CDR1 DFQATT and CDR2 SNEGSKA (reference sequence). The CDR3 has 14 residues. CDR3 bases: TGCAGTGCTAGACCGGGACAGGGGGCCGACGAGCAGTACTTC. This translates into CSARPGQGADEQYF.

The sample holds many counts of this clonotype. The V call is TRBV3-1, the J call TRBJ1-5; no definite D call. The CDR3 has 14 amino acids. V was shortened by 2 bases and J by 1 base, with 6 bases between the two germline ends. The V gene's germline CDR1 is LGHDT and CDR2 YNNKEL (reference sequence). The CDR3 DNA reads as TGTGCCAGCAGCCAAACGTCCAGCAATCAGCCCCAGCATTTT. Its translation is CASSQTSSNQPQHF.

This clonotype has more than one count but fewer than ten. A much larger clone is a single base away; this may be a read error. The gene calls are TRBV28 and TRBJ2-7, with a possible D match to TRBD1 (6 bases). CDR3 length equals 16 residues. Germline CDR1 and CDR2: MDHEN and SYDVKM. V lost 4 bases to trimming and J lost 3 bases, with 19 bases between them. CDR3 sequence reads: CASSSSSRGLNYEQYF. The CDR3, as DNA: TGTGCCAGCAGTTCCTCAAGCAGGGGCCTTAACTACGAGCAGTACTTC.

This clonotype was picked up many times. The rearrangement joins TRBV20-1 to TRBJ2-3; 7 positions match TRBD2. This CDR3 comprises 14 residues. V shed 5 bases, J shed 2 bases, and the junction held 7 bases outside the gene matches. Germline values: CDR1 DFQATT, CDR2 SNEGSKA (reference sequence). The CDR3 nucleotides read TGCAGTGCTGGGGGTAGCGGGTACACAGATACGCAGTATTTT. Its translation is CSAGGSGYTDTQYF.

This clonotype has a count of ten or more. This sequence joins TRBV11-3 and TRBJ1-1; unclear D gene. The length of the CDR3 is 12 residues. Germline V lookup: CDR1 SGHNT, CDR2 YENEEA. Trimming took off 3 bases at V and 2 bases at J, with 4 bases between the two ends. CDR3 residues: CASSFSNTEAFF. CDR3 bases: TGTGCCAGCAGCTTTTCCAACACTGAAGCTTTCTTT.

This clonotype has ten or more counts. The chain combines TRBV27 with TRBJ2-5, with D tentatively TRBD2 (5 bases). CDR1 is MNHEY and CDR2 is SMNVEV in the germline V gene (reference sequence). Deletions cut 5 bases from V and 1 base from J, with 14 bases between. The CDR3 is 15 residues long. The CDR3 DNA sequence: TGTGCCAGCAGTCTTTTCCGGGAAGCCCAAGAGACCCAGTACTTC. Its translation: CASSLFREAQETQYF.

This clonotype was observed many times. The CDR3 here is CSARGDGNSYEQYF. CDR3 nucleotide sequence: TGCAGTGCTAGGGGGGACGGGAACTCCTACGAGCAGTACTTC. V gene TRBV20-1 combines with J gene TRBJ2-7; D tentatively fits TRBD1 or TRBD2 (5 bases each). Germline CDR1 is DFQATT and CDR2 is SNEGSKA (reference sequence). The length of the CDR3 is 14 residues. Trimming cost V 3 bases and J 0 bases, with 12 bases left between them.

In this sample, this clonotype turned up many times. The chain has TRBV12-3 or TRBV12-4 and TRBJ1-1; D ambiguous. This CDR3 is built from 14 residues. V was pared by 3 bases and J by 0 bases, with 8 bases between. Here the CDR3 reads CASSLSRMNTEAFF. CDR3 DNA: TGTGCCAGCAGTTTGTCCAGAATGAACACTGAAGCTTTCTTT.

This clonotype was seen a few times. The chain recombines TRBV7-9 with TRBJ2-7; TRBD2 matches at 9 bases. The CDR3 totals 15 residues. The junction had 7 bases not matched to a gene; V was cut back by 2 bases and J by 5 bases. Germline V gives CDR1 SEHNR, CDR2 FQNEAQ (reference sequence). The CDR3 nucleotides are TGTGCCAGCAGCTTACTCGCGGGAGGGCTCCACGAGCAGTACTTC. Protein product: CASSLLAGGLHEQYF.

The rearrangement links TRBV10-2 to TRBJ1-5, with no clear D. Germline V gene data show CDR1 as WSHSY and CDR2 as SAAADI. Trimming removed 7 bases from V and 4 bases from J, with 14 bases in between. CDR3 length equals 14 residues. The CDR3 DNA reads TGCGCCAGCAACGAAGGCAGCTCAAATCAGCCCCAGCATTTT. It codes for CASNEGSSNQPQHF.

This clonotype was picked up many times. V is TRBV7-9 and J is TRBJ2-1, with 9 bases lining up with TRBD2. From germline, CDR1 is SEHNR and CDR2 FQNEAQ (reference sequence). The CDR3 consists of 15 residues. V was clipped by 5 bases and J by 8 bases; unmatched bases: 10. CDR3 residues: CASSRSGGSYDEQFF. The CDR3 DNA sequence: TGTGCCAGCAGCCGTAGCGGGGGATCGTACGATGAGCAGTTCTTC. The variable domain in full, with the rest retrieved from reference TRBV7-9 and TRBJ2-1, is DTGVSQNPRHKITKRGQNVTFRCDPISEHNRLYWYRQTLGQGPEFLTYFQNEAQLEKSRLLSDRFSAERPKGSFSTLEIQRTEQGDSAMYLCASSRSGGSYDEQFFGPGTRLTVL.

This clonotype was seen only a few times. V gene TRBV4-2 combines with J gene TRBJ2-3, with 14 bases identical to TRBD2. Germline V gene data show CDR1 as LGHNA and CDR2 as YNFKEQ. CDR3 size: 17 residues. Trimming cost V 0 bases and J 4 bases; bases outside gene matches: 3. The CDR3 coding sequence is TGTGCCAGCAGCCAAGAGACTAGCGGGGGGGCATCAGATACGCAGTATTTT. It is translated as CASSQETSGGASDTQYF.

This chain connects TRBV4-1 to TRBJ1-1; D possibly corresponds to TRBD1 (5 bases). V shed 1 base and J shed 6 bases, with 18 bases lying between them. Germline-derived CDR1 and CDR2 are MGHRA and YSYEKL. The CDR3 runs to 16 residues. CDR3: CASSQVGRARDAEAFF. CDR3 in DNA: TGCGCCAGCAGCCAAGTGGGCAGGGCGAGGGACGCTGAAGCTTTCTTT.

This clonotype has just a few counts. The J gene is TRBJ1-1, the V gene TRBV6-1; TRBD1 agrees at 11 bases. V gave up 7 bases and J gave up 4 bases; unmatched junction bases: 5. Germline V lookup: CDR1 MNHNS, CDR2 SASEGT. This CDR3 is 14 amino acids long. DNA of the CDR3: TGTGCCAGCACCTGGGACAGGGGGGGCACTGAAGCTTTCTTT. It encodes CASTWDRGGTEAFF.

Concerning this clonotype itself: A much larger clone differs from this one at a single base, so this may be a read error. The chain carries TRBV29-1 and TRBJ2-7; possible D gene TRBD2, 5 bases. This CDR3 region has 11 residues. Trimming removed 3 bases from V and 9 bases from J, with 12 bases in between. Germline V gene sequence: CDR1 SQVTM, CDR2 ANQGSEA. The CDR3 loop reads CSVEQASGQYF. CDR3 DNA sequence: TGCAGCGTTGAGCAGGCAAGCGGGCAGTACTTC.

A word on this clonotype: A much larger clone differs from this one at a single base, so this may be a read error. J is TRBJ2-7 and V is TRBV27; D is uncertain. The germline V gene encodes CDR1 MNHEY and CDR2 SMNVEV (reference sequence). The CDR3 length is 13 residues. The CDR3 nucleotides are TGTGCCAGCAGTTACTCAGACTCCTACGATCAGTACTTC. It is translated as CASSYSDSYDQYF.

At least ten counts were recorded for this clonotype. This chain joins TRBV7-2 and TRBJ2-5; D unresolved. The V and J ends lost 6 bases and 2 bases respectively, with 4 bases between them. Per the germline V gene, CDR1 is SGHTA and CDR2 is FQGNSA. The CDR3 extends over 11 amino acids. DNA for the CDR3: TGTGCCAGCAGGGGACAAGAGACCCAGTACTTC. It specifies CASRGQETQYF.